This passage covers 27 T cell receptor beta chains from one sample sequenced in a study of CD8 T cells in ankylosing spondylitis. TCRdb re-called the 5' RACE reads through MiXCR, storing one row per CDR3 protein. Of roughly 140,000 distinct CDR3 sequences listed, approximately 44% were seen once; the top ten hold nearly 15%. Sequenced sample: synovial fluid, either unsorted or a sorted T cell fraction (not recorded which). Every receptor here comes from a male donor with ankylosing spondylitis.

As DNA, the CDR3 is TGCGCCAGCAGCCAAGTCCCCGGGACAGGGGGTTCCTACGAGCAGTACTTC. It specifies CASSQVPGTGGSYEQYF. V usage is TRBV4-1 and J usage is TRBJ2-7; TRBD1 agrees at 11 bases. The CDR3 consists of 17 residues. V lost 1 base, J lost 1 base, and 6 bases stayed unmatched. CDR1 is MGHRA, CDR2 YSYEKL, per germline.

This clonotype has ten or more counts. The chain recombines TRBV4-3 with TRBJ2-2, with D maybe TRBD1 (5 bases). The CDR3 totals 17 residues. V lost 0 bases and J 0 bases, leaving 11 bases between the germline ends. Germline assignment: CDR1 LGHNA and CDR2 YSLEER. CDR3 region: CASSQDLGLANTGELFF. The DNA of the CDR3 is TGCGCCAGCAGCCAAGATCTGGGGCTCGCGAACACCGGGGAGCTGTTTTTT.

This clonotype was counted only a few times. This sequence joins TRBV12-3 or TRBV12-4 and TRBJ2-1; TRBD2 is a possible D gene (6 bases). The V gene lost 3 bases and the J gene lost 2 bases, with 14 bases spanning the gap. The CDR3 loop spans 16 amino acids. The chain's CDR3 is CASSLWREFPYNEQFF. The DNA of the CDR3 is TGTGCCAGCAGTTTGTGGAGGGAATTTCCCTACAATGAGCAGTTCTTC.

The CDR3 DNA is TGCGCCAGCAGTACCGGACTAGCGGGATGGTTCTTC. Protein sequence: CASSTGLAGWFF. The chain has TRBV5-1 and TRBJ2-1; 12 nucleotides align to TRBD2. Germline CDR1 reads SGHRS; CDR2 reads YFSETQ. V gave up 5 bases and J gave up 15 bases; unmatched junction bases: 6. The CDR3 is 12 amino acids. Filled out from reference TRBV5-1 and TRBJ2-1, the complete variable domain reads KAGVTQTPRYLIKTRGQQVTLSCSPISGHRSVSWYQQTPGQGLQFLFEYFSETQRNKGNFPGRFSGRQFSNSRSEMNVSTLELGDSALYLCASSTGLAGWFFGPGTRLTVL.

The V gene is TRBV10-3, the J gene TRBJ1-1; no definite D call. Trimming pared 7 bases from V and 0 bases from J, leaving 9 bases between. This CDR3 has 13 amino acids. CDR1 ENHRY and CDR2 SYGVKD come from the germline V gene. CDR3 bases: TGTGCCATCACCCCCAGAATGAACACTGAAGCTTTCTTT. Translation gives CAITPRMNTEAFF.

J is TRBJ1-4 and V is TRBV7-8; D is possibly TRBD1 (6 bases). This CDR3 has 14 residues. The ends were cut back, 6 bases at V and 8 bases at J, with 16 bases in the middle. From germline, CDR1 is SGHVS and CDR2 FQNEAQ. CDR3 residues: CASSTTGLVEKLFF. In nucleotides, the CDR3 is TGTGCCAGCAGTACTACAGGGTTGGTGGAAAAACTGTTTTTT.

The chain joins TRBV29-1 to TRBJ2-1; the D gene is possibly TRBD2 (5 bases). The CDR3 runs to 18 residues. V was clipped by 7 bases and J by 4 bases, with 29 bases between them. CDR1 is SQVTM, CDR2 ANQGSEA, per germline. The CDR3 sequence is CSDPGDKKILGVYNEQFF. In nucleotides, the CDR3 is TGCAGCGACCCCGGGGATAAAAAAATTCTCGGGGTGTACAATGAGCAGTTCTTC.

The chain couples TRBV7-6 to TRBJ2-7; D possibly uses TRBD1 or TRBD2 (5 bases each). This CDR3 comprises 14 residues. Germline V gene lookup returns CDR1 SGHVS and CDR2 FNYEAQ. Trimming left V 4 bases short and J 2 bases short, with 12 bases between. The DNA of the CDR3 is TGTGCCAGCAGCTCCCGGGACGAGGCCTACGAGCAGTACTTC. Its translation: CASSSRDEAYEQYF.

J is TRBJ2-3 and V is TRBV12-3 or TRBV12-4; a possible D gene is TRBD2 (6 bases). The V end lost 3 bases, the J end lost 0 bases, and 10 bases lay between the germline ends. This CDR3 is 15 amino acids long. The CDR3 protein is CASSFLRGSTDTQYF. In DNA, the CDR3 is TGTGCCAGCAGTTTCCTGCGGGGAAGCACAGATACGCAGTATTTT.

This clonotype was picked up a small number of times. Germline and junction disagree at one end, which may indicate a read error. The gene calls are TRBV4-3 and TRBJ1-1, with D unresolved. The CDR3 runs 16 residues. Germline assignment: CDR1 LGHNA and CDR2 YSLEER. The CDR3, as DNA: TGCGCCAGCAGTCAAGATAGTGGAGGAACCAACACTGAAGCTTTCTTT. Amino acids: CASSQDSGGTNTEAFF.

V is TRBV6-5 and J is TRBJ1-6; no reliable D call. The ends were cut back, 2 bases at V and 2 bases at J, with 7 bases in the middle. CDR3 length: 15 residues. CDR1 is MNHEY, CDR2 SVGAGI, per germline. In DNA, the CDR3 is TGTGCCAGCAGTTACCGCCGTACCTATAATTCACCCCTCCACTTT. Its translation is CASSYRRTYNSPLHF.

The DNA for the CDR3 is TGTGCCAGCAGCCAAGAGGAACTGGCGTGGGGCTACACCTTC. This codes for CASSQEELAWGYTF. The rearrangement joins TRBV14 to TRBJ1-2; D is uncertain. CDR1 and CDR2 from the germline V gene are SGHDN and FVKESK. The CDR3 is 14 residues long. V was pared by 0 bases and J by 8 bases, with 13 bases between.

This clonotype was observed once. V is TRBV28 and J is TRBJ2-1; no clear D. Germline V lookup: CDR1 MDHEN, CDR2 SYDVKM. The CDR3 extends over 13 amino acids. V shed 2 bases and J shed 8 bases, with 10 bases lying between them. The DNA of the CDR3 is TGTGCCAGCAGTTTAATATTGGGGTATGAGCAGTTCTTC. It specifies CASSLILGYEQFF.

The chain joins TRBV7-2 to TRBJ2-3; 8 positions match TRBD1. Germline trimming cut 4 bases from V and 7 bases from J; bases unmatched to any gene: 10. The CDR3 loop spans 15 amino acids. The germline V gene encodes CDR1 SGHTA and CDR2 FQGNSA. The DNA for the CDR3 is TGTGCCAGCAGCTCCCGGACAGGGTTAAGAAATACGCAGTATTTT. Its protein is CASSSRTGLRNTQYF.

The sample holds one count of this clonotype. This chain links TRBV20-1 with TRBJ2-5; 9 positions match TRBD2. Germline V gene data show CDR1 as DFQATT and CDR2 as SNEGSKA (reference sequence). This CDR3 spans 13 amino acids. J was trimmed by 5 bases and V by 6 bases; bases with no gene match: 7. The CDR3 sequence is CSAAGTSPETQYF. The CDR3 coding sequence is TGCAGTGCGGCGGGGACTAGCCCCGAGACCCAGTACTTC.

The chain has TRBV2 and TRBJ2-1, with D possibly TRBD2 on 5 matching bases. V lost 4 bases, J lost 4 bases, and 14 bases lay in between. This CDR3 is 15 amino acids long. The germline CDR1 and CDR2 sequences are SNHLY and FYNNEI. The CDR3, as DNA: TGTGCCAGCAGTGCTAGCTTTAGCCTATACAATGAGCAGTTCTTC. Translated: CASSASFSLYNEQFF.

The CDR3 region is CASRDLATYEQYF. CDR3 DNA sequence: TGTGCCAGCAGAGATCTAGCCACCTACGAGCAGTACTTC. The chain joins TRBV6-1 to TRBJ2-7, with D perhaps TRBD2 (5 bases). V lost 6 bases to trimming and J lost 2 bases, with 11 bases between them. The germline gives CDR1 MNHNS, CDR2 SASEGT. The CDR3 has 13 residues.

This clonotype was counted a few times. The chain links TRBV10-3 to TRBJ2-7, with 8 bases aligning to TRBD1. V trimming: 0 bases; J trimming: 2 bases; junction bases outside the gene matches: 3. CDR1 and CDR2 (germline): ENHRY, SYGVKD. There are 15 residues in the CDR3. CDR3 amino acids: CAISESQGGPYEQYF. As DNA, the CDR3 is TGTGCCATCAGTGAGTCACAGGGGGGACCCTACGAGCAGTACTTC.

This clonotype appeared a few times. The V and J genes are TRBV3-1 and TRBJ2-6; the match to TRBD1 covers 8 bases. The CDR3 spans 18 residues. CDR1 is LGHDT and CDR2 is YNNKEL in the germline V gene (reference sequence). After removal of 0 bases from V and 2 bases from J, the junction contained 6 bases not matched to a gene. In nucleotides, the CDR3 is TGTGCCAGCAGCCAAGAAAAGCAGGGGGCGCCTGGGGCCAACGTCCTGACTTTC. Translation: CASSQEKQGAPGANVLTF.

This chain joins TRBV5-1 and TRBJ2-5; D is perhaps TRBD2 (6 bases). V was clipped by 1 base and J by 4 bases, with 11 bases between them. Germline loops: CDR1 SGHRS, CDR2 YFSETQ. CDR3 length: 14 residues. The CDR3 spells CASSLQTGLETQYF. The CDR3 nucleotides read TGCGCCAGCAGCTTGCAGACGGGACTAGAGACCCAGTACTTC. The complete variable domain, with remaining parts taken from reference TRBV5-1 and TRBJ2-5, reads KAGVTQTPRYLIKTRGQQVTLSCSPISGHRSVSWYQQTPGQGLQFLFEYFSETQRNKGNFPGRFSGRQFSNSRSEMNVSTLELGDSALYLCASSLQTGLETQYFGPGTRLLVL.

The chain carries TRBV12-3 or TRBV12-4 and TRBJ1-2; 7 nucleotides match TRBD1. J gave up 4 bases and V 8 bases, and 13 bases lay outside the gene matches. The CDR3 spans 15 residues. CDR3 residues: CASSSRDRYFYGYTF. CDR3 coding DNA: TGTGCCAGCTCCAGTCGGGACAGATATTTCTATGGCTACACCTTC.

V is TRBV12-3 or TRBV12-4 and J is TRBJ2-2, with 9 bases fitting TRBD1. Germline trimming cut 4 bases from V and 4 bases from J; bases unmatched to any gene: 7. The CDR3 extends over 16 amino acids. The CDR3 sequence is CASSSGQGFFTGELFF. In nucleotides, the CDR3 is TGTGCCAGCAGTTCGGGACAGGGATTTTTCACCGGGGAGCTGTTTTTT.

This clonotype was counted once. The CDR3 spells CASSGRGNEQFF. The DNA of the CDR3 is TGTGCCAGCAGTGGGAGGGGCAATGAGCAGTTCTTC. The chain uses TRBV25-1 and TRBJ2-1; D may be TRBD2 (6 bases). This CDR3 contains 12 residues. Germline assignment: CDR1 MGHDK and CDR2 SYGVNS. Trimming removed 4 bases at V and 6 bases at J, with 7 bases between.

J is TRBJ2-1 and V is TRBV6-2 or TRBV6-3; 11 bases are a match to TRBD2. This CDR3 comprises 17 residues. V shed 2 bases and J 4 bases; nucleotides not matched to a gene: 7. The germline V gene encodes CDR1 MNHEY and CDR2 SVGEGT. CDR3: CASSYTTSGGIYNEQFF. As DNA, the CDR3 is TGTGCCAGCAGTTACACAACTAGCGGGGGAATATACAATGAGCAGTTCTTC.

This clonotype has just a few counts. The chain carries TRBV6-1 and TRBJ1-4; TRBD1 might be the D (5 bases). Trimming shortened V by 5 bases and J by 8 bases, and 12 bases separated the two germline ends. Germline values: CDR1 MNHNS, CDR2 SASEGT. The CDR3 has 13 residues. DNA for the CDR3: TGTGCCAGCAGTCCCGTCGGGGGAGAAAAACTGTTTTTT. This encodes CASSPVGGEKLFF.

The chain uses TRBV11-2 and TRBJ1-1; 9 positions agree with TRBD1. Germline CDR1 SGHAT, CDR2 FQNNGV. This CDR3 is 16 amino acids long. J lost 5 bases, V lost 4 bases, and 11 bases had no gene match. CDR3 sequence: CASSSRRDRVGTEAFF. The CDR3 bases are TGTGCCAGCAGCTCTCGCCGGGACAGGGTTGGAACTGAAGCTTTCTTT.

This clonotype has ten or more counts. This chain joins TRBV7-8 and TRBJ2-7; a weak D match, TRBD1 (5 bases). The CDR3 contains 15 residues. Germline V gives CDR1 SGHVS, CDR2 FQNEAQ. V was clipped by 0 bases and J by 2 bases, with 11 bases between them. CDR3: CASSLAPGSTYEQYF. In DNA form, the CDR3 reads TGTGCCAGCAGCTTAGCCCCAGGGTCAACCTACGAGCAGTACTTC. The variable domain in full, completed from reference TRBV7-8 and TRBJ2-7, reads GAGVSQSPRYKVAKRGQDVALRCDPISGHVSLFWYQQALGQGPEFLTYFQNEAQLDKSGLPSDRFFAERPEGSVSTLKIQRTQQEDSAVYLCASSLAPGSTYEQYFGPGTRLTVT.